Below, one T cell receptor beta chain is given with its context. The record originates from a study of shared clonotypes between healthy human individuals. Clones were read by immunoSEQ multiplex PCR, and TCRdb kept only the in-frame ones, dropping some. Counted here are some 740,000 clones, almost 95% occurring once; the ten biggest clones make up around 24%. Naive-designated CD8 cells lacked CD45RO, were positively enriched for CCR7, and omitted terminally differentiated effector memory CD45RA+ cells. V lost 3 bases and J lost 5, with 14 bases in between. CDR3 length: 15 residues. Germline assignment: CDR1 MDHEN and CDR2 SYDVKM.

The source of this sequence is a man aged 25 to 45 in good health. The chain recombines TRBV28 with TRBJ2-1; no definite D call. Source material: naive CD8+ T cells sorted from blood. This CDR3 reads CASSFEDGTDNEQFF. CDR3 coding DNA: TGTGCCAGCAGTTTTGAAGACGGAACCGACAATGAGCAGTTCTTC.